A selection of T cell receptor beta chains follows, all from one sample in a study of PD-1 blockade in classical Hodgkin lymphoma. Assay used: immunoSEQ multiplex PCR; TCRdb lists only in-frame clones, some missing. The table records some 4,500 clones, 67% of them present only once. Sequenced here: peripheral blood mononuclear cells (PBMCs), sampled before the fourth cycle of nivolumab. All receptors derive from a human donor with classical Hodgkin lymphoma. CDR3s include the opening cysteine and the closing phenylalanine or tryptophan. Fields, in order: D gene, J gene, clone size, V gene, CDR3 protein, CDR3 DNA. D genes are given only for firm matches. Clone size is not always given. Where it is, it says once, few, many or a class for expanded clones.

>NA|TRBJ1-2|NA|TRBV5-1
CASNSGTSYTF
TGCGCCAGCAACTCAGGGACGAGCTACACCTTC
>NA|TRBJ2-3|NA|TRBV7-9
CASSLGLFGGDTQYF
TGTGCCAGCAGCTTAGGTCTCTTCGGGGGAGATACGCAGTATTTT
>TRBD2|TRBJ2-1|NA|TRBV2
CASSNAGGAYNEQFF
TGTGCCAGCAGTAATGCGGGAGGCGCCTACAATGAGCAGTTCTTC
>NA|TRBJ2-7|NA|TRBV19
CASSIAGGTVSSSYEQYF
TGTGCCAGTAGTATAGCTGGAGGGACAGTATCGAGCTCCTACGAGCAGTACTTC
>NA|TRBJ1-1|large|TRBV18
CASSRLEGSTEAFF
TGTGCCAGCTCCCGCTTGGAGGGGTCCACTGAAGCTTTCTTT
>TRBD2|TRBJ2-1|NA|TRBV5-1
CASSPDSRTSGVYNEQFF
TGCGCCAGCAGCCCAGATTCTAGGACTAGCGGGGTATACAATGAGCAGTTCTTC
>TRBD1|TRBJ2-2|few|TRBV7-9
CASSRDRAMTGELFF
TGTGCCAGCAGCAGGGACAGGGCGATGACCGGGGAGCTGTTTTTT
>TRBD2|TRBJ2-1|NA|TRBV7-9
CASSLAPSSGRHYNEQFF
TGTGCCAGCAGCTTAGCGCCGTCAAGCGGGAGGCACTACAATGAGCAGTTCTTC
>NA|TRBJ2-2|once|TRBV9
CASRGQTNTGELFF
TGTGCCAGCAGAGGACAGACGAACACCGGGGAGCTGTTTTTT
>NA|TRBJ2-7|NA|TRBV20-1
CSAMDYEQYF
TGCAGTGCGATGGATTACGAGCAGTACTTC
>NA|TRBJ2-7|NA|TRBV28
CASSPRWGQGYEQYF
TGTGCCAGCAGCCCCCGCTGGGGCCAGGGGTACGAGCAGTACTTC
>NA|TRBJ2-3|NA|TRBV28
CASSFRGRPSTDTQYF
TGTGCCAGCAGTTTCCGGGGGAGACCTAGCACAGATACGCAGTATTTT
>NA|TRBJ2-6|NA|TRBV19
CASSRGSAGANVLTF
TGTGCCAGTAGTCGGGGGAGTGCCGGGGCCAACGTCCTGACTTTC
>NA|TRBJ2-1|NA|TRBV5-1
CASRGHHLEQFF
TGCGCCAGCCGGGGACACCATCTCGAGCAGTTCTTC
>NA|TRBJ1-2|NA|TRBV28
CASNTGTSKMGYTF
TGTGCCAGCAATACCGGGACGTCAAAGATGGGCTACACCTTC
>NA|TRBJ1-5|NA|TRBV5-8
CASSLRPRTVGSPQHF
TGTGCCAGCAGCTTGAGGCCGCGGACGGTTGGATCGCCCCAGCATTTT
>TRBD1|TRBJ2-2|few|TRBV5-4
CASSRPDRGHTGELFF
TGTGCCAGCAGCCGACCGGACAGGGGACACACCGGGGAGCTGTTTTTT
>NA|TRBJ2-3|NA|TRBV7-9
CASSLLGVATDTQYF
TGTGCCAGCAGCTTATTAGGGGTGGCCACAGATACGCAGTATTTT
>TRBD2|TRBJ2-3|few|TRBV13
CASSSRLEREGYRTDTQYF
TGTGCCAGCAGCTCACGACTAGAGCGGGAGGGCTATCGCACAGATACGCAGTATTTT
>TRBD2|TRBJ2-5|NA|TRBV7-9
CASSSGTSAPYQETQYF
TGTGCCAGCAGCTCAGGGACTAGCGCGCCGTACCAAGAGACCCAGTACTTC
>NA|TRBJ2-1|NA|TRBV6-1
CASSEARLAPLEQFF
TGTGCCAGCAGTGAAGCGAGGCTAGCACCGCTTGAGCAGTTCTTC
>NA|TRBJ1-5|once|TRBV2
CASSVLPVSNQPQHF
TGTGCCAGCAGTGTGCTGCCGGTTAGCAATCAGCCCCAGCATTTT